The next 16 T cell receptor beta chains were all read from a single sample in a study of tumor-infiltrating lymphocytes in primary liver carcinoma. Starting material of about 450 ng total RNA yielded TCR beta cDNA via a constant-region primer. Slightly modified ARM-PCR served as the procedure for the TCR beta libraries. These libraries came from three rounds of nested multiplex PCR. TRBV1-TRBV30 forward primers and a C-beta reverse primer were used in the first two PCR rounds, which each ran for approximately 11 cycles. TCRdb ran MiXCR on the multiplex PCR reads and lists one entry per CDR3 protein. The data hold tens of thousands of distinct CDR3 sequences, with about two thirds observed a single time. The approximately 20-31 mg bulk tissue piece was not sorted before simultaneous RNA and DNA extraction. Source material: liver tumor tissue from sampling region 2. Sample subset: tumor region T2, inferior pole. The origin of the receptors is a man aged 35 to 55 with primary liver carcinoma and hepatitis B virus infection.

On this clonotype itself: At one boundary the junction diverges from the germline segment, which might be a read error. V is TRBV4-1 and J is TRBJ2-3; 10 bases match TRBD2. Germline CDR1 reads MGHRA; CDR2 reads YSYEKL. The CDR3 spans 18 residues. CDR3 DNA: TGCGCCAGTAGCCAGACCGTTGCCCTAGCGGGAGTCACCGATGCGCAGTATTTT. This encodes CASSQTVALAGVTDAQYF.

With regard to this clonotype: Compared with germline, one end of the junction differs, possibly owing to a read error. This rearrangement joins TRBV6-5 to TRBJ2-6; TRBD2 might be the D (7 bases). Germline V lookup: CDR1 MNHEY, CDR2 SVGAGI. The CDR3 is 14 residues long. The CDR3 coding sequence is TGTGCTAGCAGTTCCGTCGCGGGGGCCAACATCCTGACTTTC. Protein product: CASSSVAGANILTF.

Concerning this clonotype itself: Relative to the germline gene, one junction end is altered; a read error may explain this. V is TRBV30 and J is TRBJ2-6, with 9 bases that match TRBD1. The CDR3 is 17 residues long. Looked up from germline, CDR1 is GTSNPN and CDR2 is SVGIG (reference sequence). The CDR3 bases are TGTGTCTGGAGAGGGACAGGGAGTGACTCTGGGGCCAACGTCCTGACTTTC. It encodes CVWRGTGSDSGANVLTF.

The V gene is TRBV6-5, the J gene TRBJ2-3; D remains ambiguous. With 9 bases removed from V and 0 bases from J, the gap between germline ends came to 22 bases. Germline V lookup: CDR1 MNHEY, CDR2 SVGAGI. The CDR3 is 17 amino acids. For the CDR3, the DNA is TGTGCCAGTAGTGTAACAAGGGTCCCCTCTAGCACAGATACGCAGTATTTT. This gives the protein CASSVTRVPSSTDTQYF.

As to this clonotype: A read error is likely, as this CDR3 ends without the conserved phenylalanine or tryptophan. V and J are TRBV29-1 and TRBJ2-1; no definite D call. Germline CDR1 SQVTM, CDR2 ANQGSEA. The CDR3 length is 10 residues. Deletions cut 5 bases from V and 6 bases from J, with 5 bases between. The CDR3 sequence: CSVYRNEQFV. The DNA of the CDR3 is TGCAGCGTTTACCGCAATGAGCAGTTCGTA.

Turning to this clonotype: A much larger clonotype is one base distant, so this may be a read error. This chain links TRBV28 with TRBJ2-7; 9 nucleotides line up with TRBD1. Germline-derived CDR1 and CDR2 are MDHEN and SYDVKM. This CDR3 has 15 residues. The CDR3 protein is CASSSVGTGFDEKYF. The CDR3 DNA reads as TGTGCCAGCAGTTCTGTGGGGACAGGGTTCGACGAGAAGTACTTC. The whole variable domain, filled in from reference TRBV28 and TRBJ2-7, reads DVKVTQSSRYLVKRTGEKVFLECVQDMDHENMFWYRQDPGLGLRLIYFSYDVKMKEKGDIPEGYSVSREKKERFSLILESASTNQTSMYLCASSSVGTGFDEKYFGPGTRLTVT.

About this clonotype: This clone may be a read error of a much larger clone one base away. The chain has TRBV5-1 and TRBJ1-1; D perhaps matches TRBD1 (5 bases). CDR1 and CDR2 from the germline V gene are SGHRS and YFSETQ. The CDR3 has 15 amino acids. CDR3 nucleotide sequence: TGCGCCAGCAGAGCTCGTGAGGGGCTGAACACTGAAGCTTCCTTT. Translating gives CASRAREGLNTEASF.

This clonotype was counted a few times. Its ends do not fully match the called genes, so a read error is possible. The rearrangement links TRBV5-1 to TRBJ2-1, with 10 bases identical to TRBD1. This CDR3 has 15 amino acids. The germline gives CDR1 SGHRS, CDR2 YFSETQ. In DNA form, the CDR3 reads TGTGCCAGCAGCGTTTACGGGACAGGGGACAATGAGCAGTTCTTC. It encodes CASSVYGTGDNEQFF.

About this clonotype: A clone one base away is much larger, so this may be a read error. The CDR3 here is CASRQGFPGTEAFF. The CDR3 coding sequence is TGTGCCAGCAGGCAGGGGTTTCCGGGCACTGAAGCTTTCTTT. The gene calls are TRBV6-2 or TRBV6-3 and TRBJ1-1; D may be TRBD1 (6 bases). Germline V gives CDR1 MNHEY, CDR2 SVGEGT. The CDR3 length is 14 residues. Trimming stripped 6 bases from V and 4 bases from J, with 15 bases between.

This clonotype appeared many times. This CDR3 is CASSFSTIYF. In nucleotides, the CDR3 is TGTGCCAGCAGCTTCTCCACCATATATTTT. The V gene is TRBV11-3, the J gene TRBJ1-3; D ambiguous. The CDR3 is made up of 10 amino acids. Germline CDR1 SGHNT, CDR2 YENEEA. Trimming shortened V by 3 bases and J by 9 bases, and 3 bases separated the two germline ends.

The chain uses TRBV6-6 and TRBJ1-2, with D possibly TRBD1 on 6 matching bases. The V gene lost 7 bases and the J gene lost 0 bases, with 21 bases spanning the gap. The germline V gene has CDR1 MNHNY and CDR2 SVGAGI (reference sequence). This CDR3 is built from 17 residues. In nucleotides, the CDR3 is TGTGCCAGCAATGGGGGCCCCTGGACAGCTTCTAACTATGGCTACACCTTC. This codes for CASNGGPWTASNYGYTF.

This clonotype was seen a handful of times. One junction end does not reproduce the germline sequence, and a read error may be involved. The chain links TRBV5-1 to TRBJ2-7; perhaps TRBD2 as D (6 bases). CDR1 SGHRS and CDR2 YFSETQ come from the germline V gene. The length of the CDR3 is 14 residues. For the CDR3, the DNA is TGCGCCGGCAGTTGGGCGGGACCCTCCTACGAGCAGTACTTC. This sequence encodes CAGSWAGPSYEQYF. The whole variable domain, filled in from reference TRBV5-1 and TRBJ2-7, reads KAGVTQTPRYLIKTRGQQVTLSCSPISGHRSVSWYQQTPGQGLQFLFEYFSETQRNKGNFPGRFSGRQFSNSRSEMNVSTLELGDSALYLCAGSWAGPSYEQYFGPGTRLTVT.

The V gene is TRBV5-1, the J gene TRBJ2-2; 8 nucleotides agree with TRBD2. Germline-derived CDR1 and CDR2 are SGHRS and YFSETQ. The trim removed 3 bases at V and 7 bases at J, leaving 11 bases unmatched. The CDR3 runs 16 residues. The CDR3 DNA follows: TGCGCCAGCAGCTACTATCGGAAACGGGAGGGCGGGGAGCTGTTTTTT. Encoded protein: CASSYYRKREGGELFF.

This clonotype appeared once. The CDR3 here is CASSIPPPYEQYF. CDR3 DNA: TGTGCCAGCAGTATCCCACCACCCTACGAGCAGTACTTC. The V gene is TRBV28, the J gene TRBJ2-7; D is unresolved. CDR1 MDHEN and CDR2 SYDVKM come from the germline V gene. Trimming removed 5 bases at V and 2 bases at J, with 10 bases between. The CDR3 has 13 amino acids.

This chain uses TRBV5-1 with TRBJ2-5; 7 bases match TRBD2. V lost 1 base and J lost 1; bases outside the gene matches: 7. The CDR3 extends over 16 amino acids. Germline V gene lookup returns CDR1 SGHRS and CDR2 YFSETQ. The CDR3 bases are TGCGCCAGCAGCTTGACCGGGCGGGGGACCCAAGAGACCCAGTACTTC. As protein: CASSLTGRGTQETQYF. Full variable domain (remainder filled in from reference TRBV5-1 and TRBJ2-5): KAGVTQTPRYLIKTRGQQVTLSCSPISGHRSVSWYQQTPGQGLQFLFEYFSETQRNKGNFPGRFSGRQFSNSRSEMNVSTLELGDSALYLCASSLTGRGTQETQYFGPGTRLLVL.

V and J are TRBV6-5 and TRBJ2-2; D is perhaps TRBD1 (5 bases). V was clipped by 5 bases and J by 11 bases, with 21 bases between them. CDR1 is MNHEY and CDR2 is SVGAGI in the germline V gene. The CDR3 is 15 residues long. Here the CDR3 DNA reads TGTGCCAGCAGTCCAGTTTCCACGGACACCGTAGAGCTGTTTTTT. It translates to CASSPVSTDTVELFF.